This TCR beta chain is drawn from a study of blood T cell repertoires in COVID-19. Overall study: Researchers got acute and convalescent COVID-19 samples from the United States, Italy and Spain. T cells, B-cell-depleted T cells, or PBMCs supplied cDNA or gDNA.

The CDR3 consists of 15 residues. V was shortened by 0 bases and J by 3 bases, with 10 bases between the two germline ends. Germline assignment: CDR1 SGDLS and CDR2 YYNGEE. Patients in Seattle were enrolled during active infection, then followed longitudinally. The table came from immunoSEQ multiplex PCR; TCRdb's copy has only in-frame clones and leaves some out. The sample contains 60,000 or so clones, approximately 88% of which appear only once. This clonotype was sampled from a man younger than 45 with COVID-19, enrolled during active disease. The sequenced sample was peripheral blood. The V call is TRBV9, the J call TRBJ2-1; a possible D gene is TRBD2 (5 bases). The CDR3 DNA follows: TGTGCCAGCAGCGTAGAGCCGGGGTTCTACAATGAGCAGTTCTTC. This codes for CASSVEPGFYNEQFF.